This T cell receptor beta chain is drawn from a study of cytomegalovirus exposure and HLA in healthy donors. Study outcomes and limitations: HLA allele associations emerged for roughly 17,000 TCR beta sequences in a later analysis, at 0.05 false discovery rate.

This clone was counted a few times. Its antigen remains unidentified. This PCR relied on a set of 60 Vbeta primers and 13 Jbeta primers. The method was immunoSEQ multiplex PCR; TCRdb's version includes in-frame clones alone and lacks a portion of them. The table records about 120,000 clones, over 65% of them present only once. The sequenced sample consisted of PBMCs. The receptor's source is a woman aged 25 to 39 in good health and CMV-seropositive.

The CDR3 region has the DNA TGTGCCAGCAATCCCTTGGGGATGGACAAAGAAGCTTTCTTT. Protein: CASNPLGMDKEAFF. This chain uses TRBV28 with TRBJ1-1, with a possible D match to TRBD1 (5 bases). V lost 7 bases to trimming and J lost 8 bases, with 20 bases between them. Germline V gives CDR1 MDHEN, CDR2 SYDVKM. The CDR3 runs to 14 residues.